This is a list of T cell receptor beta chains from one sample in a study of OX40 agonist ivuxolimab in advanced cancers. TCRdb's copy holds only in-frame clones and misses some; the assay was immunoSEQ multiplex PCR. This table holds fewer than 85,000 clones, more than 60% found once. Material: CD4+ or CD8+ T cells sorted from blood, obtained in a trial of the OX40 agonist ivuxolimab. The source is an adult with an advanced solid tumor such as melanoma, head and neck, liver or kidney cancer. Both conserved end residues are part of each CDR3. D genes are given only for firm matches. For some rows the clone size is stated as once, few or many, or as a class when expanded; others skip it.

CDR3aa: CASSVGTGVSPLHF; CDR3nt: TGCGCCAGCAGCGTGGGGACAGGGGTTTCACCCCTCCACTTT; len: 14; v_gene: TRBV5-1; d_gene: TRBD1; j_gene: TRBJ1-6; abundance: .
CDR3aa: CASSRGDRGELGYTF; CDR3nt: TGCGCCAGCAGCCGCGGCGACAGGGGGGAACTTGGCTACACCTTC; len: 15; v_gene: TRBV5-1; d_gene: TRBD1; j_gene: TRBJ1-2; abundance: .
CDR3aa: CASSLRSYTEAFF; CDR3nt: TGTGCCAGCAGTTTAAGGTCCTACACTGAAGCTTTCTTT; len: 13; v_gene: TRBV27; d_gene: .; j_gene: TRBJ1-1; abundance: .
CDR3aa: CASSSSSGANVLTF; CDR3nt: TGCGCCAGCAGCTCGAGCTCTGGGGCCAACGTCCTGACTTTC; len: 14; v_gene: TRBV5-1; d_gene: .; j_gene: TRBJ2-6; abundance: .
CDR3aa: CASTAGKGNQPQHF; CDR3nt: TGTGCCAGTACCGCGGGGAAAGGCAATCAGCCCCAGCATTTT; len: 14; v_gene: TRBV19; d_gene: .; j_gene: TRBJ1-5; abundance: .
CDR3aa: CAWSSGTGYNQPQHF; CDR3nt: TGTGCCTGGAGTTCGGGGACAGGGTATAATCAGCCCCAGCATTTT; len: 15; v_gene: TRBV30; d_gene: TRBD1; j_gene: TRBJ1-5; abundance: .
CDR3aa: CASSYAGDGYTF; CDR3nt: TGTGCCAGCAGTTATGCCGGGGATGGCTACACCTTC; len: 12; v_gene: TRBV6-6; d_gene: .; j_gene: TRBJ1-2; abundance: many
CDR3aa: CASSLSGAEEKLFF; CDR3nt: TGCGCCAGCAGCCTTTCCGGGGCAGAGGAAAAACTGTTTTTT; len: 14; v_gene: TRBV5-1; d_gene: .; j_gene: TRBJ1-4; abundance: .
CDR3aa: CASDMRDLMNTEAFF; CDR3nt: TGTGCCAGCGATATGAGGGACCTCATGAACACTGAAGCTTTCTTT; len: 15; v_gene: TRBV7-2; d_gene: .; j_gene: TRBJ1-1; abundance: .
CDR3aa: CASSLQSGSLYNEQFF; CDR3nt: TGTGCCAGCAGTCTCCAGTCCGGCAGCCTATACAATGAGCAGTTCTTC; len: 16; v_gene: TRBV6-4; d_gene: .; j_gene: TRBJ2-1; abundance: .
CDR3aa: CASSPPSGGGNTIYF; CDR3nt: TGTGCCAGCAGTCCCCCATCTGGGGGAGGAAACACCATATATTTT; len: 15; v_gene: TRBV6-6; d_gene: .; j_gene: TRBJ1-3; abundance: .
CDR3aa: CASSLKGDTGELFF; CDR3nt: TGTGCCAGCAGCTTAAAGGGGGACACCGGGGAGCTGTTTTTT; len: 14; v_gene: TRBV7-9; d_gene: .; j_gene: TRBJ2-2; abundance: .
CDR3aa: CASSLGGGANYGYTF; CDR3nt: TGCGCCAGCAGCTTGGGTGGAGGAGCGAACTATGGCTACACCTTC; len: 15; v_gene: TRBV5-1; d_gene: .; j_gene: TRBJ1-2; abundance: few